This T cell receptor beta chain was sequenced for a study of neurological immune-mediated disorders. TCRdb processed the 5' RACE reads anew with MiXCR; each CDR3 protein has one entry. Of under 90,000 distinct CDR3 sequences listed, approximately 4% are singletons. This clonotype has ten or more counts. V shed 1 base, J shed 4 bases, and the junction held 7 bases outside the gene matches. The V gene's germline CDR1 is SGHTA and CDR2 FQGNSA. The CDR3 extends over 15 amino acids. The rearrangement joins TRBV7-2 to TRBJ2-7, with 7 bases fitting TRBD2. This TCR was sampled from a woman aged 45-59 years with multiple sclerosis. Sequences were obtained from PBMCs. In DNA form, the CDR3 reads TGTGCCAGCAGCTTAGAAGGCGGGGGAAAATACGAGCAGTACTTC. Translated: CASSLEGGGKYEQYF.